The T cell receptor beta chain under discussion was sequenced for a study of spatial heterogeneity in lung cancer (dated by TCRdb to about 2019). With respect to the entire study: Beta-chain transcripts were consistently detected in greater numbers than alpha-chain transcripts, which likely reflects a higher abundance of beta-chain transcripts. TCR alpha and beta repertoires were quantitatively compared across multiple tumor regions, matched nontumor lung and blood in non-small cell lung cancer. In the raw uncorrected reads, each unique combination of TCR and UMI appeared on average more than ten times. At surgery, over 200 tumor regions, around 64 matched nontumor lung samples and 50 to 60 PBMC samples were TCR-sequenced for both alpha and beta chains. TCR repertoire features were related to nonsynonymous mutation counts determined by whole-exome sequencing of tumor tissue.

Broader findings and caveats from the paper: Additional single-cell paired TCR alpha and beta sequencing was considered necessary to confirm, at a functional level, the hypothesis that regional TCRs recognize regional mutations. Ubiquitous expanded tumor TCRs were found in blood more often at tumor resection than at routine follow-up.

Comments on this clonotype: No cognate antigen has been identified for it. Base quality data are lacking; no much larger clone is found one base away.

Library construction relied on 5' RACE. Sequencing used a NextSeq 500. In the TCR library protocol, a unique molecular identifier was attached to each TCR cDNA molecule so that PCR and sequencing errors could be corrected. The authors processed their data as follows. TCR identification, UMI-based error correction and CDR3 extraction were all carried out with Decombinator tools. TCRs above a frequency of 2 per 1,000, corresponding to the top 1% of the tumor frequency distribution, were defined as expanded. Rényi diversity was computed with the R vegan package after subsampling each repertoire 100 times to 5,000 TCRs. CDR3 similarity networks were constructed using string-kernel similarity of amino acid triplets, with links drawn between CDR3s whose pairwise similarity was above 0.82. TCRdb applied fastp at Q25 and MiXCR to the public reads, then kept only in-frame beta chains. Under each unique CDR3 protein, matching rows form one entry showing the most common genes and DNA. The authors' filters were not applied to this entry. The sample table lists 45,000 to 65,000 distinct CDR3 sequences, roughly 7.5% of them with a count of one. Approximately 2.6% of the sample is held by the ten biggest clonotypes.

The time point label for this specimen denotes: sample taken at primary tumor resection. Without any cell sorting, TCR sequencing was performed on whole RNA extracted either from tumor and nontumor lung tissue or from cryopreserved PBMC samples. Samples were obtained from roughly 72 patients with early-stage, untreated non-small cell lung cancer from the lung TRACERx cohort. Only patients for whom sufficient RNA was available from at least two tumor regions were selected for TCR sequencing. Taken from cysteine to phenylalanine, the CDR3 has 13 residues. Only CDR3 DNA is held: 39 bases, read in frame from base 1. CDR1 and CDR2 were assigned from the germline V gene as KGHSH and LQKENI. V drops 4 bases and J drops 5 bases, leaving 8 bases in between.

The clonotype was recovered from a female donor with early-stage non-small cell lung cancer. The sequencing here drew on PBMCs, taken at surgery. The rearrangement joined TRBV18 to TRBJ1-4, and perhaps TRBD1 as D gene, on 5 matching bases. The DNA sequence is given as TGTGCCAGCTCACAGGGACGGAATGAAAAACTGTTTTTT. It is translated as CASSQGRNEKLFF.